The TCR beta chain under discussion was sequenced for a study of blood T cell repertoires in COVID-19. Whole-study context: Some COVID-19 samples were acute and others convalescent; all came from the United States, Italy and Spain. PBMCs, B-cell-depleted T cells, or T cells provided the cDNA or gDNA that made up the material.

Original methodology: Estimation of nucleated cell counts relied on the amplification of reference gene primers. Using immunoSEQ multiplex PCR, the repertoire was profiled, and TCRdb retains in-frame clones only, with some absent. The DNA was the basis for D and trimming; V, J and clone size are from that table. The sample comprises about 83,000 clones, more than 65% of which are singletons, and about 20% rests with the top ten. Trimming at V came to 5 bases and at J to 2 bases, leaving 9 bases not matched to a gene. Germline CDR1 reads MNHEY; CDR2 reads SMNVEV (reference sequence). This CDR3 is built from 15 residues. This clone was counted a few times.

This clonotype was obtained from an elderly woman with active or convalescent COVID-19. Sequencing was performed on peripheral blood. The rearrangement links TRBV27 to TRBJ2-7; 7 nucleotides match TRBD1. The CDR3, as DNA: TGTGCCAGCAGTGGAGACAGGGTCCCAACCTACGAGCAGTACTTC. Its protein product is CASSGDRVPTYEQYF.